This TCR beta chain is from a study of T cell repertoires in cytomegalovirus infection. Germline-derived CDR1 and CDR2 are SGHDT and YYEEEE. The CDR3 spans 11 residues. Trimming removed 1 base from V and 5 bases from J, with 3 bases in between. Of note for this clonotype: The antigen is unknown.

One entry per CDR3 protein, called by TCRdb with MiXCR from the reads. Among roughly 90,000 distinct CDR3 sequences, 20% to 30% were seen once, and the ten largest hold roughly 50%. The clonotype originates from a human donor in good health (CMV status not recorded). Some clones in this sample may be carry-over from other donors' samples. The chain recombines TRBV5-6 with TRBJ2-5; the D is unclear. This material consisted of CD8+ T cells from cultured PBMCs, taken from culture after CMV antigen stimulation. CDR3 nucleotide sequence: TGTGCCAGCAGCTTGTCCGAGACCCAGTACTTC. This translates into CASSLSETQYF.